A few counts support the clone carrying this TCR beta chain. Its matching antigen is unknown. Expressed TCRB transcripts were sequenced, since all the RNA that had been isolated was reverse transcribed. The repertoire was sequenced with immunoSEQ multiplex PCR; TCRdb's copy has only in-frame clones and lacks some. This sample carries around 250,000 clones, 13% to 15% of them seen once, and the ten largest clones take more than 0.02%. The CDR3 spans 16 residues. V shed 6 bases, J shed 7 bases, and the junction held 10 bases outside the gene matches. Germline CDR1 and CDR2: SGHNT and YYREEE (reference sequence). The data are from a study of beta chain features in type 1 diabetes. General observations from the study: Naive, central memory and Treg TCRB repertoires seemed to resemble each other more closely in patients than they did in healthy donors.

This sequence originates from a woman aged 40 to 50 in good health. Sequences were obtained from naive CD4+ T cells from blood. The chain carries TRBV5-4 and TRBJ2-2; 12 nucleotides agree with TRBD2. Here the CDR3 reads CASTPLAGGQFGELFF. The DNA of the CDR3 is TGTGCCAGCACCCCTCTAGCGGGGGGGCAGTTCGGGGAGCTGTTTTTT.